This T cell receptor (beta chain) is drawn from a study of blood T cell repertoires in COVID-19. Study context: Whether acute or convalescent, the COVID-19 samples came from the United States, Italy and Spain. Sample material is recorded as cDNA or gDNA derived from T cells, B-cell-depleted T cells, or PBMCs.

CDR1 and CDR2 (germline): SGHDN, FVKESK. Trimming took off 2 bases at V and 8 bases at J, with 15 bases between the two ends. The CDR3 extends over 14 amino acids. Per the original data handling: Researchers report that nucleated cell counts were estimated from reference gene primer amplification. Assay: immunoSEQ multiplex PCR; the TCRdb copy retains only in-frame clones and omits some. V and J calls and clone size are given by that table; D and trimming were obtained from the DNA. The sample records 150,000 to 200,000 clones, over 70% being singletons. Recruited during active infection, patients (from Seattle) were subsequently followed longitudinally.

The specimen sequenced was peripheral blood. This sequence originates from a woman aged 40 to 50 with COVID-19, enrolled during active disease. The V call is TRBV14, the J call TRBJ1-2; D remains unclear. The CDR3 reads CASSQPPRRDGYTF. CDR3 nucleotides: TGTGCCAGCAGCCAACCCCCGCGGAGAGACGGCTACACCTTC.